The rows below give T cell receptor beta chains drawn from one sample of a study of T cells in tuberculosis. Libraries were prepared by immunoSEQ multiplex PCR; TCRdb keeps only in-frame clonotypes and omits some of them. The sample shows about 24,000 clones, over 95% of them seen only once. Sequencing used PBMCs. All receptors derive from a donor aged 5-35 years with latent tuberculosis or without tuberculosis infection. The CDR3 runs from the conserved cysteine through the conserved F or W. D genes are given only for firm matches. Clone sizes are given selectively: once, few, many, or a class where the clone is expanded.

TRBJ1-4	TRBV5-5	-	-	14	CASSLFRGNEKLFF	TGTGCCAGCAGCTTGTTCAGGGGAAATGAAAAACTGTTTTTT
TRBJ2-7	TRBV19	-	-	14	CASSLDIPSYEQYF	TGTGCCAGTAGTCTCGACATACCCTCCTACGAGCAGTACTTC
TRBJ1-6	TRBV5-4	once	-	20	CASSLAYGAPSSSYNSPLHF	TGTGCCAGCAGCTTGGCATATGGGGCTCCTTCGAGCTCCTATAATTCACCCCTCCACTTT
TRBJ1-2	TRBV6-1	-	TRBD1	15	CASSEFRTGPYGYTF	TGTGCCAGCAGTGAATTTCGGACAGGGCCCTATGGCTACACCTTC
TRBJ1-2	TRBV19	once	-	14	CASSTDGGSYGYTF	TGTGCCAGTAGTACGGACGGGGGATCCTATGGCTACACCTTC
TRBJ2-1	TRBV10-1	once	TRBD2	15	CASSDGELAGDEQFF	TGCGCCAGCAGTGACGGGGAACTAGCGGGGGACGAGCAGTTCTTC
TRBJ2-7	TRBV28	-	TRBD1	14	CASSLIQGTYEQYF	TGTGCCAGCAGTTTAATACAGGGGACCTACGAGCAGTACTTC
TRBJ1-1	TRBV30	few	-	11	CAWSWGGEAFF	TGTGCCTGGAGTTGGGGGGGTGAAGCTTTCTTT
TRBJ1-5	TRBV4-1	-	-	18	CASSQDPVAHSGDQPQHF	TGCGCCAGCAGCCAAGATCCGGTCGCTCACTCCGGAGATCAGCCCCAGCATTTT
TRBJ1-5	TRBV9	-	-	15	CASSVTGSPNQPQHF	TGTGCCAGCAGCGTCACAGGGTCCCCCAATCAGCCCCAGCATTTT
TRBJ2-4	TRBV4-1	-	-	18	CASSLRGLETLAKNIQYF	TGCGCCAGCAGCCTGAGAGGTCTAGAAACACTAGCCAAAAACATTCAGTACTTC
TRBJ1-1	TRBV25-1	-	TRBD1	14	CASSPPDRRTEAFF	TGTGCCAGCAGTCCGCCGGACAGGCGCACTGAAGCTTTCTTT
TRBJ2-1	TRBV6-1	-	TRBD1	14	CASSVTGEYNEQFF	TGTGCCAGCAGTGTTACAGGGGAATACAATGAGCAGTTCTTC
TRBJ2-2	TRBV19	-	-	14	CASSITGVHRELFF	TGTGCCAGTAGCATCACAGGAGTCCACCGGGAGCTGTTTTTT
TRBJ2-5	TRBV5-1	-	TRBD2	17	CASSPFAGGILQETQYF	TGCGCCAGCAGCCCGTTTGCGGGGGGGATCCTCCAAGAGACCCAGTACTTC
TRBJ2-2	TRBV9	-	-	15	CASSVVPGRSGELFF	TGTGCCAGCAGCGTAGTCCCAGGGAGGTCCGGGGAGCTGTTTTTT
TRBJ2-3	TRBV10-3	-	TRBD2	18	CAISSTSGGAMTTDTQYF	TGTGCCATCAGTTCCACTAGCGGGGGGGCGATGACCACAGATACGCAGTATTTT
TRBJ1-3	TRBV6-1	-	-	15	CASSVRGINGNTIYF	TGTGCCAGCAGTGTAAGGGGGATTAATGGAAACACCATATATTTT
TRBJ1-2	TRBV9	-	-	14	CASSVAGGAQGYTF	TGTGCCAGCAGCGTAGCTGGGGGGGCTCAAGGCTACACCTTC
TRBJ2-1	TRBV5-1	-	-	12	CASSLVGQEQFF	TGCGCCAGCAGCTTGGTCGGACAAGAGCAGTTCTTC
TRBJ1-1	TRBV27	-	TRBD1	15	CASSSLQGARTEAFF	TGTGCCAGCAGTTCCCTACAGGGGGCGCGAACTGAAGCTTTCTTT
TRBJ1-3	TRBV11-3	-	-	13	CASSSGKGNTIYF	TGTGCCAGCAGCTCCGGTAAAGGAAACACCATATATTTT
TRBJ1-6	TRBV5-4	once	TRBD1	16	CASSLQGPGYNSPLHF	TGTGCCAGCAGCTTACAGGGGCCAGGGTATAATTCACCCCTCCACTTT
TRBJ1-5	TRBV6-1	-	-	14	CASSGTYSNQPQHF	TGTGCCAGCAGTGGGACATATAGCAATCAGCCCCAGCATTTT
TRBJ2-2	TRBV30	-	-	13	CAWTGLRTGELFF	TGTGCCTGGACAGGACTGCGCACCGGGGAGCTGTTTTTT
TRBJ2-5	TRBV25-1	-	-	15	CASSEYRGAEETQYF	TGTGCCAGCAGTGAATATCGGGGGGCGGAGGAGACCCAGTACTTC
TRBJ1-4	TRBV6-5	-	-	15	CASSYFEGVGEKLFF	TGTGCCAGCAGTTACTTTGAGGGAGTAGGTGAAAAACTGTTTTTT
TRBJ1-1	TRBV5-1	-	-	13	CASSPRGRTEAFF	TGCGCCAGCAGCCCCCGGGGGAGAACTGAAGCTTTCTTT
TRBJ1-2	TRBV7-2	-	-	13	CASSLEQVNGYTF	TGTGCCAGCAGCTTAGAACAGGTTAATGGCTACACCTTC
TRBJ1-1	TRBV5-1	-	-	15	CASSLGLRGNTEAFF	TGCGCCAGCAGCTTGGGATTACGAGGGAACACTGAAGCTTTCTTT
TRBJ1-2	TRBV25-1	-	TRBD1	12	CASSATGRGYTF	TGTGCCAGCAGTGCGACAGGGAGAGGCTACACCTTC
TRBJ1-1	TRBV6-1	-	TRBD1	13	CASRDRAFTEAFF	TGTGCCAGCAGGGACAGGGCTTTCACTGAAGCTTTCTTT
TRBJ1-2	TRBV18	-	TRBD1	13	CASSPDRYYGYTF	TGTGCCAGCTCACCGGACAGGTACTATGGCTACACCTTC
TRBJ1-1	TRBV2	once	TRBD1	15	CASTQRGQGGTEAFF	TGTGCCAGCACCCAAAGGGGGCAGGGAGGCACTGAAGCTTTCTTT
TRBJ1-3	TRBV18	-	-	16	CASSPQSSTPGNTIYF	TGTGCCAGCTCACCTCAGTCTTCGACACCTGGAAACACCATATATTTT
TRBJ1-6	TRBV18	-	-	16	CASSPWGSGVNSPLHF	TGTGCCAGCTCACCATGGGGTTCCGGGGTAAATTCACCCCTCCACTTT
TRBJ2-5	TRBV2	-	TRBD1	15	CASSNGQEILETQYF	TGTGCCAGCAGTAACGGACAGGAGATTCTGGAGACCCAGTACTTC
TRBJ1-3	TRBV5-7	-	-	17	CASSIDRCRSSGNTIYF	TGTGCCAGCAGCATTGACAGGTGCCGTTCCTCTGGAAACACCATATATTTT
TRBJ1-4	TRBV30	-	-	14	CAWSVKEGSEKLFF	TGTGCCTGGAGTGTAAAGGAGGGGAGTGAAAAACTGTTTTTT
TRBJ2-2	TRBV7-2	-	-	16	CASSPPGAISTGELFF	TGTGCCAGCAGCCCCCCTGGGGCTATCTCCACCGGGGAGCTGTTTTTT